The clone carrying this T cell receptor (beta chain) has just a few counts. This sample stems from a study of CD8+ T cells in alopecia areata. In germline, CDR1 is GTSNPN, CDR2 SVGIG (reference sequence). The CDR3 has 16 amino acids. Trimming took 2 bases from V and 0 from J; bases not matched to a gene: 7. RNA was extracted and reverse transcribed into cDNA as the sequencing template. TCRdb keeps only in-frame clones here, not all; method: immunoSEQ multiplex PCR. The data contain over 120,000 clones, roughly 64% of them singletons. This clonotype was obtained from a human donor with alopecia areata. The source was CD4+ T cells sorted from blood, collected at week 0. The genes are TRBV30 and TRBJ1-1, with 9 positions matching TRBD1. The CDR3 is CAWSPYRGLLNTEAFF. The CDR3 DNA sequence: TGTGCCTGGAGTCCTTACAGGGGGCTCCTGAACACTGAAGCTTTCTTT.